This T cell receptor beta chain originates from a study of monozygotic twins with inflammatory bowel disease. CDR1 is DFQATT, CDR2 SNEGSKA, per germline (reference sequence). The CDR3 loop spans 15 amino acids. Study outcomes and limitations: Limited power may explain why concordant and discordant twins showed no difference in repertoire similarity. The authors note that differing immunosuppressive treatments may have added variability to patient repertoires.

A remark on this clonotype: No antigen is known for it.

There were around 3.5 ug of total RNA used for each TCR library. Incorporation of UMIs carrying a 6-nucleotide sample barcode was performed by template switching. From its re-call of the 5' RACE reads, TCRdb lists each CDR3 protein once, without DNA. This sample's table reports 400,000 or so distinct CDR3 sequences. Sequencing was carried out using blood. This chain connects TRBV20-1 to TRBJ1-5; lacking DNA, the TRBD1 call made by TCRdb goes unchecked. The origin of this receptor is a human donor with ulcerative colitis or Crohn's disease, or a healthy co-twin of an affected twin (not recorded which). The CDR3 spells CSAKAGSASNQPQHF.